This entry is about one TCR beta chain. What it binds is unknown. Primers: 60 Vbeta forward and 13 Jbeta reverse. Produced via immunoSEQ multiplex PCR; TCRdb's table is partial and in-frame only. This sample has about 190,000 clones, with about three quarters found just once. There are 14 residues in the CDR3. CDR1 MNHEY and CDR2 SVGAGI come from the germline V gene. With 3 bases clipped from V and 4 bases from J, the junction kept 4 bases outside the gene matches. The data are from a study of cytomegalovirus exposure and HLA in healthy donors. The study's findings and limits: Other equally common chains were less clonally expanded than HLA-associated TCR beta chains, a later analysis showed. In a later analysis, donors in an Asian-associated ancestry cluster reportedly had fewer N-insertions in productive TCRs than the cohort mean. As a later analysis revealed, most CMV-associated TCR beta chains appeared HLA-restricted.

The sequence derives from a woman younger than 45 in good health and CMV-seropositive. Source material: PBMCs. This chain connects TRBV6-5 to TRBJ2-5; 8 bases align to TRBD1. The chain's CDR3 is CASSYFGQGETQYF. The CDR3 bases are TGTGCCAGCAGTTATTTCGGACAGGGAGAGACCCAGTACTTC.